This passage covers 31 T cell receptor beta chains from one sample sequenced in a study of T cell repertoires in cytomegalovirus infection. Antigens of these TCRs are unknown. One entry per CDR3 protein, called by TCRdb with MiXCR from the reads. The table lists around 300,000 distinct CDR3 sequences, around a quarter of them singletons. The sample consisted of cultured PBMCs, taken from culture after CMV antigen stimulation. The source of these receptors is a human donor in good health (CMV status not recorded). Some clones in this sample may be carry-over from other donors' samples.

This clonotype was seen ten or more times. This chain links TRBV12-3 or TRBV12-4 with TRBJ2-7, with 10 bases identical to TRBD2. V gave up 2 bases and J gave up 4 bases; unmatched junction bases: 5. This CDR3 contains 15 residues. CDR3 coding DNA: TGTGCCAGCAGTTTAAAAGCGGGAGGGCCTTACGAGCAGTACTTC. Amino acids: CASSLKAGGPYEQYF.

As to this clonotype: The conserved phenylalanine or tryptophan normally closing the CDR3 is absent here, so this likely arose from a read error. The chain has TRBV6-5 and TRBJ2-1; D unresolved. CDR1 is MNHEY, CDR2 SVGAGI, per germline. This CDR3 is built from 17 residues. Trimming removed 3 bases from V and 0 bases from J, with 15 bases in between. CDR3 nucleotides: TGTGCCAGCAGTTATGGTCCCCCGGGCCCCTCCTACAATGAGCAGTTCCTC. Its protein product is CASSYGPPGPSYNEQFL.

The chain links TRBV27 to TRBJ2-7, with 8 positions matching TRBD2. The germline V gene encodes CDR1 MNHEY and CDR2 SMNVEV (reference sequence). This CDR3 has 15 amino acids. J was trimmed by 6 bases and V by 8 bases; bases with no gene match: 15. The CDR3 bases are TGTGCCAGCTCTTTCTCCTCGGGGGGGGTGGGCGAGCAGTACTTC. Protein: CASSFSSGGVGEQYF.

This clonotype was detected only a few times. The V and J genes are TRBV4-1 and TRBJ1-1, with 7 bases matching TRBD1. This CDR3 is built from 16 residues. V gave up 6 bases and J gave up 9 bases; unmatched junction bases: 19. CDR1 and CDR2 (germline): MGHRA, YSYEKL. The CDR3 region has the DNA TGCGCCAGCAGGAATACACAGGGGCCCTTTCCGAGTAAAGCTTTCTTT. Residues: CASRNTQGPFPSKAFF.

The chain joins TRBV12-3 or TRBV12-4 to TRBJ1-4, with D unclear. Trimming took 4 bases from V and 8 from J, leaving 17 bases between them. The CDR3 is 15 amino acids. As DNA, the CDR3 is TGTGCCAGCAGTTACCTGGGTGGTATTGTGGAAAAACTGTTTTTT. It yields the protein CASSYLGGIVEKLFF.

In this sample, this clonotype turned up once. The gene calls are TRBV3-1 and TRBJ2-1; TRBD1 or TRBD2 may be the D gene (6 bases each). This CDR3 has 18 amino acids. CDR1 LGHDT and CDR2 YNNKEL come from the germline V gene (reference sequence). V lost 0 bases and J lost 4, with 19 bases in between. In nucleotides, the CDR3 is TGTGCCAGCAGCCAAGATTTGAGTGGAGGGGGTTGGTACAATGAGCAGTTCTTC. This codes for CASSQDLSGGGWYNEQFF.

The chain uses TRBV27 and TRBJ2-3, with 7 bases aligning to TRBD2. J was trimmed by 2 bases and V by 8 bases; bases with no gene match: 7. Germline CDR1 is MNHEY and CDR2 is SMNVEV (reference sequence). The CDR3 sequence is 14 residues long. The CDR3 DNA follows: TGTGCCAGCCATCGGCTAGCGGACACAGATACGCAGTATTTT. Translation gives CASHRLADTDTQYF.

This clonotype was observed many times. J is TRBJ2-1 and V is TRBV11-2; TRBD2 matches 10 bases. V lost 2 bases and J lost 8; bases outside the gene matches: 9. Germline-derived CDR1 and CDR2 are SGHAT and FQNNGV. The CDR3 is 16 residues long. CDR3 sequence: CASSLLAGDFLDEQFF. The CDR3 coding sequence is TGTGCCAGCAGCTTACTAGCGGGAGACTTTTTGGATGAGCAGTTCTTC.

The chain employs TRBV7-9 and TRBJ2-4, with 7 bases that match TRBD1. The junction had 2 bases not matched to a gene; V was cut back by 5 bases and J by 1 base. Germline V gene data show CDR1 as SEHNR and CDR2 as FQNEAQ (reference sequence). The CDR3 consists of 14 residues. CDR3 protein: CASSKQGAKNIQYF. The CDR3 nucleotides read TGTGCCAGCAGCAAACAGGGGGCCAAAAACATTCAGTACTTC.

The rearrangement links TRBV6-2 or TRBV6-3 to TRBJ2-5, with D perhaps matching TRBD2 (5 bases). V was cut by 6 bases and J by 6 bases, with 26 bases left in between. The CDR3 extends over 17 amino acids. The germline V gene has CDR1 MNHEY and CDR2 SVGEGT. The CDR3 reads CASSLGSLLGRRQTQYF. The DNA for the CDR3 is TGTGCCAGCAGCCTGGGGTCTCTTCTGGGGAGAAGACAGACCCAGTACTTC.

This clonotype was seen ten or more times. The genes are TRBV7-2 and TRBJ1-2, with D possibly being TRBD1 (5 bases). The germline V gene encodes CDR1 SGHTA and CDR2 FQGNSA. V was shortened by 2 bases and J by 3 bases, with 7 bases between the two germline ends. This CDR3 contains 13 residues. This CDR3 reads CASSLQGDYGYTF. The CDR3 nucleotides read TGTGCCAGCAGCTTACAGGGCGACTATGGCTACACCTTC.

V gene TRBV12-3 or TRBV12-4 combines with J gene TRBJ2-1, with D uncertain. Trimming cost V 7 bases and J 3 bases, with 19 bases left between them. This CDR3 comprises 16 residues. The CDR3 coding sequence is TGTGCCAGCACCCCAGGATCGTCCTTACGCTACAATGAGCAGTTCTTC. It specifies CASTPGSSLRYNEQFF.

This rearrangement joins TRBV23-1 to TRBJ2-1; no clear D. TRBV23-1 is an ORF, with its function uncertain. The ends were cut back, 2 bases at V and 7 bases at J, with 15 bases in the middle. The CDR3 runs to 15 residues. CDR3 region: CASSQIPENLNEQFF. DNA for the CDR3: TGCGCCAGCAGTCAAATACCAGAAAACTTGAATGAGCAGTTCTTC.

CDR3 sequence reads: CASSSGTAREQYF. CDR3 in DNA: TGTGCCAGCAGTTCCGGGACCGCACGCGAGCAGTACTTC. The chain has TRBV6-2 or TRBV6-3 and TRBJ2-7; D possibly matches TRBD1 or TRBD2 (5 bases each). V shed 4 bases and J shed 6 bases, with 13 bases lying between them. This CDR3 region has 13 residues. CDR1 and CDR2 from the germline V gene are MNHEY and SVGEGT.

This clonotype was observed at least ten times. The V and J genes are TRBV7-2 and TRBJ1-5; 8 nucleotides line up with TRBD1. CDR1 is SGHTA, CDR2 FQGNSA, per germline. The CDR3 extends over 15 amino acids. J lost 7 bases, V lost 2 bases, and 7 bases had no gene match. Here the CDR3 reads CASSLQGQGAQPQHF. CDR3 bases: TGTGCCAGCAGCTTACAGGGGCAGGGGGCGCAGCCCCAGCATTTT. Variable domain in full (rest from reference TRBV7-2 and TRBJ1-5): GAGVSQSPSNKVTEKGKDVELRCDPISGHTALYWYRQSLGQGLEFLIYFQGNSAPDKSGLPSDRFSAERTGGSVSTLTIQRTQQEDSAVYLCASSLQGQGAQPQHFGDGTRLSIL.

The chain uses TRBV4-3 and TRBJ2-1; D gene ambiguous. CDR1 is LGHNA and CDR2 is YSLEER in the germline V gene. The CDR3 runs 20 residues. The ends were cut back, 1 base at V and 2 bases at J, with 24 bases in the middle. CDR3 loop: CASSQADIPARSRTYNEQFF. Here the CDR3 DNA reads TGCGCCAGCAGCCAAGCGGATATTCCCGCGCGGAGTCGCACCTACAATGAGCAGTTCTTC.

Only a few counts were recorded for this clonotype. The chain links TRBV11-2 to TRBJ2-3; D is tentatively TRBD1 or TRBD2 (5 bases each). This CDR3 is built from 12 residues. The ends were cut back, 2 bases at V and 10 bases at J, with 10 bases in the middle. Germline V CDR1 and CDR2: SGHAT, FQNNGV. The CDR3 protein is CASSLPPGPQYF. In DNA form, the CDR3 reads TGTGCCAGCAGCTTACCCCCGGGGCCGCAGTATTTT.

This clonotype was observed many times. The V and J genes are TRBV10-3 and TRBJ2-3; D could derive from TRBD1 or TRBD2 (5 bases each). Trimming stripped 9 bases from V and 0 bases from J, with 16 bases between. Per the germline V gene, CDR1 is ENHRY and CDR2 is SYGVKD. This CDR3 region has 15 residues. The CDR3 coding sequence is TGTGCCATAAGGGGTGGACTGTCTAGCACAGATACGCAGTATTTT. It yields the protein CAIRGGLSSTDTQYF.

This clonotype was counted between two and nine times. The chain carries TRBV11-3 and TRBJ2-7, with TRBD1 matching over 7 bases. The CDR3 has 15 residues. In germline, CDR1 is SGHNT, CDR2 YENEEA. V lost 1 base and J lost 9; bases outside the gene matches: 12. The CDR3 DNA is TGTGCCAGCAGCTTAGTTTCAAGTCAGGCAGGGGGGCAGTACGTC. As protein: CASSLVSSQAGGQYV.

Many counts were recorded for this clonotype. The V gene is TRBV18, the J gene TRBJ2-7; D uncertain. The CDR3 extends over 12 amino acids. V was clipped by 2 bases and J by 4 bases, with 6 bases between them. Germline V gene data show CDR1 as KGHSH and CDR2 as LQKENI. As DNA, the CDR3 is TGTGCCAGCTCACCAACACTGTACGAGCAGTACTTC. Translated, it gives CASSPTLYEQYF.

This clonotype was observed many times. J is TRBJ2-2 and V is TRBV19, with 7 bases identical to TRBD1. The germline CDR1 and CDR2 sequences are LNHDA and SQIVND (reference sequence). The V segment lost 5 bases and the J segment 7 bases; nucleotides outside the gene matches: 13. The CDR3 is 16 amino acids. The CDR3 coding sequence is TGTGCCAGTAGTGCAGACAGGGCGCGGGCTGGCGGGGAGCTGTTTTTT. Its translation is CASSADRARAGGELFF.

This clonotype appeared many times. The chain joins TRBV7-8 to TRBJ2-3; 13 nucleotides align to TRBD2. Losses at the gene ends were 5 bases for V and 6 bases for J; bases not matched to a gene: 14. Germline CDR1 is SGHVS and CDR2 is FQNEAQ. The CDR3 runs 18 residues. The CDR3 protein is CASSPGLAGVTSVDTQYF. In DNA, the CDR3 is TGTGCCAGCAGCCCTGGACTAGCGGGGGTCACTTCCGTTGATACGCAGTATTTT. Combining the CDR3 with reference TRBV7-8 and TRBJ2-3 gives the whole variable domain GAGVSQSPRYKVAKRGQDVALRCDPISGHVSLFWYQQALGQGPEFLTYFQNEAQLDKSGLPSDRFFAERPEGSVSTLKIQRTQQEDSAVYLCASSPGLAGVTSVDTQYFGPGTRLTVL.

The chain has TRBV7-2 and TRBJ2-3; 10 nucleotides agree with TRBD1. The CDR3 runs 16 residues. Germline CDR1 SGHTA, CDR2 FQGNSA. With V trimmed by 6 bases and J by 5 bases, 11 bases remained unmatched. The CDR3 sequence is CASSQAGTGAIDTQYF. In DNA form, the CDR3 reads TGTGCCAGCAGTCAGGCCGGGACAGGGGCGATAGATACGCAGTATTTT.

The rearrangement uses TRBV2 and TRBJ2-3; D is unresolved. The germline gives CDR1 SNHLY, CDR2 FYNNEI. Trimming removed 7 bases at V and 2 bases at J, with 13 bases between. The CDR3 has 14 residues. The CDR3 spells CASNHRQATDTQYF. CDR3 nucleotides: TGTGCCAGCAACCACCGCCAAGCCACAGATACGCAGTATTTT.

This clonotype was counted between two and nine times. The chain is built from TRBV28 and TRBJ2-7, with no clear D. Germline CDR1 MDHEN, CDR2 SYDVKM. V shed 5 bases and J shed 3 bases, with 14 bases lying between them. The CDR3 runs 14 residues. The CDR3 DNA sequence: TGTGCCAGCAGTACCGACGGCGCTAGCTACGAGCAGTACTTC. Translated: CASSTDGASYEQYF.

This clonotype occurred many times. The chain links TRBV7-2 to TRBJ2-2, with D tentatively TRBD2 (6 bases). Trimming took 5 bases from V and 3 from J, leaving 16 bases between them. Germline loops: CDR1 SGHTA, CDR2 FQGNSA. CDR3 length: 16 amino acids. The CDR3 protein is CASSLRRAGDTGELFF. The CDR3 DNA reads as TGTGCCAGCAGCCTAAGGAGGGCCGGGGACACCGGGGAGCTGTTTTTT.

The CDR3 loop is CASGGTPPEQFF. DNA for the CDR3: TGTGCCAGCGGGGGGACTCCGCCAGAGCAGTTCTTC. The chain combines TRBV2 with TRBJ2-1; weak D call: TRBD2 (6 bases). The CDR3 has 12 residues. Trimming left V 8 bases short and J 10 bases short, with 15 bases between. Germline CDR1 SNHLY, CDR2 FYNNEI.

The genes are TRBV10-3 and TRBJ2-2; 7 nucleotides agree with TRBD2. In germline, CDR1 is ENHRY, CDR2 SYGVKD. V lost 8 bases and J lost 5; bases outside the gene matches: 11. The CDR3 spans 15 residues. CDR3 loop: CAIRDSAGETGELFF. Written as DNA, the CDR3 is TGTGCCATCCGGGACTCGGCGGGAGAGACCGGGGAGCTGTTTTTT.

This clonotype was found a few times. V usage is TRBV6-1 and J usage is TRBJ1-1; D gene unclear. Germline V CDR1 and CDR2: MNHNS, SASEGT. CDR3 length equals 13 residues. Trimming cost V 6 bases and J 4 bases, with 12 bases left between them. The CDR3 spells CASRPDAGTEAFF. CDR3 in DNA: TGTGCCAGCAGACCGGACGCGGGCACTGAAGCTTTCTTT.

This clonotype has ten or more counts. The genes are TRBV6-2 or TRBV6-3 and TRBJ1-1; D gene unclear. Trimming removed 6 bases at V and 1 base at J, with 6 bases between. Germline V gives CDR1 MNHEY, CDR2 SVGEGT. This CDR3 comprises 12 residues. The CDR3 bases are TGTGCCAGCAGGAGACAGAACACTGAAGCTTTCTTT. Its translation: CASRRQNTEAFF.

This clonotype was counted at least ten times. V is TRBV11-2 and J is TRBJ2-1; D not certain. Per the germline V gene, CDR1 is SGHAT and CDR2 is FQNNGV. Trimming cost V 7 bases and J 3 bases, with 10 bases left between them. This CDR3 has 13 amino acids. The DNA of the CDR3 is TGTGCCAGCACCAAAGAGTACTACAATGAGCAGTTCTTC. Its translation: CASTKEYYNEQFF.